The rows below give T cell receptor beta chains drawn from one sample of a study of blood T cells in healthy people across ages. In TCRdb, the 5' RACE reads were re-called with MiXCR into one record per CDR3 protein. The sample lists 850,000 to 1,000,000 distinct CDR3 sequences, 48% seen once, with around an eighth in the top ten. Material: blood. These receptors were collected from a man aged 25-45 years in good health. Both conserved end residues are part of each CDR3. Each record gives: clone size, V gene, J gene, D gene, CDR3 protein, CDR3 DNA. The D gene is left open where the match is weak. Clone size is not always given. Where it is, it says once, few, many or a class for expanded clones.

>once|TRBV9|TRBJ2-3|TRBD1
CASSVKTGGTDTQYF
TGTGCCAGCAGTGTTAAGACAGGGGGCACAGATACGCAGTATTTT
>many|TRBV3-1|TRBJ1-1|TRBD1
CASSQRDRGAFF
TGTGCCAGCAGCCAGAGGGACAGAGGAGCTTTCTTT
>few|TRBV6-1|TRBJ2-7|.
CASASELTYEQYF
TGTGCCAGTGCGAGCGAGCTAACCTACGAGCAGTACTTC
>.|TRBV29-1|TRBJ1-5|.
CSVIMLGGNQPQHF
TGCAGCGTTATTATGCTGGGTGGCAATCAGCCCCAGCATTTT
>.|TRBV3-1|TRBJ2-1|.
CASRPTRPGVNNEQFF
TGTGCCAGCAGACCCACCAGGCCGGGGGTCAACAATGAGCAGTTCTTC
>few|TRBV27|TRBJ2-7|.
CASSSRASYEQYF
TGTGCCAGCAGTTCCAGGGCTTCCTACGAGCAGTACTTC
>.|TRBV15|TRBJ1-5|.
CATSTRENQPQHF
TGTGCCACCAGCACCAGGGAGAATCAGCCCCAGCATTTT
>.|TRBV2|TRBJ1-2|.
CASSVKKGYGYTF
TGTGCCAGCAGTGTTAAGAAGGGCTATGGCTACACCTTC
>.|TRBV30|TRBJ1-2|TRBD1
CAWKRGQNYGYTF
TGTGCCTGGAAAAGGGGGCAAAACTATGGCTACACCTTC
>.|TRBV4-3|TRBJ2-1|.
CASSQEGLWNEQFF
TGCGCCAGCAGCCAAGAGGGGCTGTGGAATGAGCAGTTCTTC
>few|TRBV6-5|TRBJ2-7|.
CASSYLRESGEQYF
TGTGCCAGCAGTTATTTGAGGGAAAGTGGCGAGCAGTACTTC
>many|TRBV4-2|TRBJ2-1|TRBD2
CASSQEPAGGGNEQFF
TGTGCCAGCAGCCAAGAGCCCGCGGGGGGGGGAAATGAGCAGTTCTTC
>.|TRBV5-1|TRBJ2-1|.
CASRPWDTSYNEQFF
TGCGCCAGCAGACCATGGGACACCTCCTACAATGAGCAGTTCTTC
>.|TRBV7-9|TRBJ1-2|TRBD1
CASSWGQILYGYTF
TGTGCCAGCAGCTGGGGACAGATACTCTATGGCTACACCTTC
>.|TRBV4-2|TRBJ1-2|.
CASSPREEPTYGYTF
TGTGCCAGCAGCCCGCGGGAGGAACCCACCTATGGCTACACCTTC
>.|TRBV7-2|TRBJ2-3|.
CASSLGQGYTFEDTQYF
TGTGCCAGCAGCTTAGGGCAGGGTTATACTTTCGAAGATACGCAGTATTTT
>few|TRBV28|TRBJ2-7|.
CASSLTGPGGEQYF
TGTGCCAGCAGTCTTACAGGGCCTGGAGGCGAGCAGTACTTC
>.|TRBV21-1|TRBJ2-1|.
CASSKVRSYNEQFF
TGTGCCAGCAGCAAAGTTCGCTCCTACAATGAGCAGTTCTTC
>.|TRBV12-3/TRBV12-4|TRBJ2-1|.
CASSLDLDEQFF
TGTGCCAGCAGTTTGGACCTGGATGAACAGTTCTTC
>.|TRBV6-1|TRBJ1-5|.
CASCVRVSNQPQHF
TGTGCCAGCTGCGTCAGGGTCAGCAATCAGCCCCAGCATTTT
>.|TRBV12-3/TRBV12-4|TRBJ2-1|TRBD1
CASSLTGGTYNGQFF
TGTGCCAGCAGTTTAACAGGGGGAACCTACAATGGGCAGTTCTTC
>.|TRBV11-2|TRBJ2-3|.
CASSLEGVAQYF
TGTGCCAGCAGCTTAGAGGGGGTTGCGCAGTATTTT
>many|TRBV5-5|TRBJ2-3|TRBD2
CASSSLTSGGTDTQYF
TGTGCCAGCAGCTCCCTAACTAGCGGGGGCACAGATACGCAGTATTTT
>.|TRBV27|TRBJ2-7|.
CASSTPGLSGYYEQYF
TGTGCCAGCAGCACGCCGGGGTTGAGCGGCTACTACGAGCAGTACTTC
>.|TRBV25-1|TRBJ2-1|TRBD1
CASSDGQGGNEQFF
TGTGCCAGCAGTGACGGACAGGGAGGAAATGAGCAGTTCTTC
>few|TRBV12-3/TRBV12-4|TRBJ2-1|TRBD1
CASSKDRDSSYNEQFF
TGTGCCAGCAGTAAGGACAGGGACAGCTCCTACAATGAGCAGTTCTTC
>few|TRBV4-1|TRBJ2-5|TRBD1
CASSQGTGQGTQYF
TGCGCCAGCAGCCAGGGGACAGGGCAAGGGACCCAGTACTTC
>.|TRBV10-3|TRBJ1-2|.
CATSGGTEYGYTF
TGTGCCACCTCGGGGGGAACGGAATATGGCTACACCTTC
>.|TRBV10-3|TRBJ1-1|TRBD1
CAIRTGAENTEAFF
TGTGCCATCAGGACAGGGGCTGAGAACACTGAAGCTTTCTTT
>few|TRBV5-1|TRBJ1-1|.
CASSPMSLLNTEAFF
TGCGCCAGCAGTCCGATGTCACTTTTGAACACTGAAGCTTTCTTT
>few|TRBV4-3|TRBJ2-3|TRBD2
CASSQDSKRGESTDTQYF
TGCGCCAGCAGCCAAGATAGCAAGCGGGGGGAAAGCACAGATACGCAGTATTTT
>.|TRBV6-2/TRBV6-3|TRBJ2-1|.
CASRRHHEQFF
TGTGCCAGCAGAAGACACCATGAGCAGTTCTTC
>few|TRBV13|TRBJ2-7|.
CASTTRGHPSYEQYF
TGTGCCAGCACCACACGGGGTCACCCCTCCTACGAGCAGTACTTC
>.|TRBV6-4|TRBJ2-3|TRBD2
CASSPGLAGLFSGTDTQYF
TGTGCCAGCAGTCCGGGACTAGCGGGGCTCTTCAGCGGCACAGATACGCAGTATTTT
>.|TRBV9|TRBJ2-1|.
CASSVADSPYNEQFF
TGTGCCAGCAGCGTAGCAGACTCTCCATACAATGAGCAGTTCTTC
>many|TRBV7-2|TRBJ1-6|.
CASSPTAAGGSPLHF
TGTGCCAGCAGCCCAACAGCCGCAGGAGGTTCACCCCTCCACTTT
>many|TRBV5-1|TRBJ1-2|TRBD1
CASSTGGTGTSSDGYTF
TGCGCCAGCAGCACAGGGGGGACAGGGACCTCCTCGGATGGCTACACCTTC
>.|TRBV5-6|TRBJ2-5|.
CAPCPPPKKETQYF
TGTGCCCCCTGTCCGCCTCCAAAAAAAGAGACCCAGTACTTC
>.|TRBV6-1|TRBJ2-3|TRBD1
CASTEDGTGGDTQYF
TGTGCCAGCACCGAAGACGGAACAGGGGGCGATACGCAGTATTTT
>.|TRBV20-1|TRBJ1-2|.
CSAPRGAKNYGYTF
TGCAGTGCTCCACGAGGGGCCAAAAACTATGGCTACACCTTC
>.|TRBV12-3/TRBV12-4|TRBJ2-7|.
CASSLWDLPSGEQYF
TGTGCCAGCAGTTTATGGGACCTTCCTTCGGGCGAGCAGTACTTC
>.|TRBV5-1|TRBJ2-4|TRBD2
CASSPLGVGRLAGASRNIQYF
TGCGCCAGCAGCCCACTTGGGGTTGGTCGTCTAGCGGGGGCTTCTCGGAACATTCAGTACTTC
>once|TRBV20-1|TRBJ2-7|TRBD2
CSALAGGNYEQYF
TGCAGTGCTCTAGCGGGGGGAAACTACGAGCAGTACTTC
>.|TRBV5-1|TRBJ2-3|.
CASSSERYTDTQYF
TGCGCCAGCAGCTCAGAGCGGTACACAGATACGCAGTATTTT